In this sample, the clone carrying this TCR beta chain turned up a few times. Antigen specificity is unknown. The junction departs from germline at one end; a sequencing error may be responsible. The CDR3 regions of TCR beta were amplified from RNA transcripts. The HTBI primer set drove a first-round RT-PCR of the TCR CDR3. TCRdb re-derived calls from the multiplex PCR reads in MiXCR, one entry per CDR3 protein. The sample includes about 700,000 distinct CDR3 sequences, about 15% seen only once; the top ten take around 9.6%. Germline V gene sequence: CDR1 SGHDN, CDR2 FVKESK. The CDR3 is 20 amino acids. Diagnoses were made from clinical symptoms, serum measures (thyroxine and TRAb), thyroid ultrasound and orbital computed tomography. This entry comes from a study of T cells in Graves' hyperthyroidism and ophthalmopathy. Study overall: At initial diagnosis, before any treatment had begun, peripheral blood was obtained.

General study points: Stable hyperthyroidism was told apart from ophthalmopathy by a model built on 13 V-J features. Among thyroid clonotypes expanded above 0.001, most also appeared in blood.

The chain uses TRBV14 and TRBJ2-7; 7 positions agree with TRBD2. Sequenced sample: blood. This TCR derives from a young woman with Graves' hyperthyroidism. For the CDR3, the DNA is TGTGCCAGCAGCCAAGTTAACCCCTGGACTAGTCTAATGCACTCCTCCGAGCAGTACTTC. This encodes CASSQVNPWTSLMHSSEQYF.